The clone carrying this TCR beta chain has more than one count but fewer than ten. No antigen is known for it. The entry originates in a study of CD8 T cells in ankylosing spondylitis. General study points: Made up of fewer than ten highly homologous variants, a TCR beta motif appeared characteristic of ankylosing spondylitis blood.

TCRdb re-derived calls from the 5' RACE reads in MiXCR, one entry per CDR3 protein. The sample has a few hundred thousand distinct CDR3 sequences; roughly 10% are singletons. V was pared by 0 bases and J by 5 bases, with 7 bases of the junction left unmatched. From germline, CDR1 is LGHNA and CDR2 YNFKEQ. This CDR3 has 17 residues. The chain is built from TRBV4-2 and TRBJ2-5; 12 positions match TRBD2. The TCR comes from a male donor with ankylosing spondylitis or in good health (not recorded which). The specimen sequenced was blood, either unsorted or a sorted T cell fraction (not recorded which). The CDR3 loop reads CASSQEGLAGGFETQYF. In DNA, the CDR3 is TGTGCCAGCAGCCAAGAGGGTCTAGCGGGGGGGTTTGAGACCCAGTACTTC.